This TCR beta chain is from a study of blood T cell repertoires in COVID-19. CDR3 size: 16 residues. CDR1 and CDR2 from the germline V gene are SGHRS and YFSETQ. J lost 4 bases, V lost 4 bases, and 6 bases had no gene match. Profiling relied on immunoSEQ multiplex PCR, and the TCRdb table lists in-frame clones only, not all of them. The profile shows 150,000 to 200,000 clones, about 85% of them singletons. The sample consisted of peripheral blood. This receptor was identified in a man aged 55 to 70 with active or convalescent COVID-19. V is TRBV5-1 and J is TRBJ2-5; 14 bases are shared with TRBD2. The CDR3: CASSPGTSGGRETQYF. CDR3 nucleotides: TGCGCCAGCAGCCCCGGGACTAGCGGGGGTAGAGAGACCCAGTACTTC.